These 31 T cell receptor beta chains were all obtained from the same sample, sequenced in a study of CD8 T cells in ankylosing spondylitis. One entry per CDR3 protein, called by TCRdb with MiXCR from the 5' RACE reads. This sample has around 210,000 distinct CDR3 sequences, with approximately 7.6% found just once. Sequenced sample: blood, either unsorted or a sorted T cell fraction (not recorded which). All receptors come from a female donor with ankylosing spondylitis or in good health (not recorded which).

This clonotype was detected ten times or more. This chain joins TRBV6-2 or TRBV6-3 and TRBJ1-2, with D possibly matching TRBD1 (5 bases). V was cut by 6 bases and J by 2 bases, with 13 bases left in between. This CDR3 has 14 amino acids. The germline gives CDR1 MNHEY, CDR2 SVGEGT. The CDR3 spells CASRNARDNYGYTF. CDR3 DNA sequence: TGTGCCAGCAGGAACGCCCGGGACAACTATGGCTACACCTTC.

This clonotype was seen many times. This chain joins TRBV25-1 and TRBJ2-1; 7 bases align to TRBD2. CDR1 is MGHDK and CDR2 is SYGVNS in the germline V gene. This CDR3 has 16 amino acids. J gave up 7 bases and V 4 bases, and 13 bases lay outside the gene matches. CDR3 nucleotides: TGTGCCAGCAGTGCTTCCGCGGGAGTAATGGGGAATGAGCAGTTCTTC. Protein: CASSASAGVMGNEQFF.

This clonotype has at least ten counts. The chain joins TRBV12-3 or TRBV12-4 to TRBJ2-3; TRBD2 might be the D (6 bases). This CDR3 comprises 17 residues. V lost 3 bases to trimming and J lost 0 bases, with 16 bases between them. CDR3 DNA sequence: TGTGCCAGCAGTTTTAGGGGAGGCCCGTTTAGCACAGATACGCAGTATTTT. As protein: CASSFRGGPFSTDTQYF.

This clonotype appeared many times. V usage is TRBV5-1 and J usage is TRBJ2-4, with D unresolved. CDR1 and CDR2 from the germline V gene are SGHRS and YFSETQ. V gave up 4 bases and J gave up 6 bases, with 14 bases separating them. This CDR3 has 14 residues. In DNA form, the CDR3 reads TGCGCCAGCAGCCCTCCGGACCGAGTAAACATTCAGTACTTC. This gives the protein CASSPPDRVNIQYF.

In this sample, this clonotype turned up many times. The chain employs TRBV12-3 or TRBV12-4 and TRBJ2-1; 12 bases match TRBD2. The length of the CDR3 is 16 residues. The V segment lost 6 bases and the J segment 0 bases; nucleotides outside the gene matches: 3. CDR3 amino acids: CASSRTSGDSYNEQFF. The CDR3 nucleotides read TGTGCCAGCAGCCGGACTAGCGGGGACTCCTACAATGAGCAGTTCTTC.

Concerning this clonotype: Compared with germline, one end of the junction differs, possibly owing to a read error. The chain uses TRBV20-1 and TRBJ2-4, with TRBD2 matching over 12 bases. The CDR3 length is 19 residues. The V gene's germline CDR1 is DFQATT and CDR2 SNEGSKA (reference sequence). DNA of the CDR3: TGCTGTGCTAGAGTGGGGCAGGGACTAGCGGGTTTAGCCAAAAACATTCAGTACTTC. This codes for CCARVGQGLAGLAKNIQYF.

The table lists this clonotype with a few counts. This rearrangement joins TRBV11-3 to TRBJ2-6; the match to TRBD1 covers 7 bases. V was pared by 4 bases and J by 3 bases, with 6 bases of the junction left unmatched. CDR3 length: 16 amino acids. Germline V gene lookup returns CDR1 SGHNT and CDR2 YENEEA. CDR3 nucleotide sequence: TGTGCCAGCAGCTCACGACAGGGAAATGGGGCCAACGTCCTGACTTTC. Residues: CASSSRQGNGANVLTF.

This clonotype occurred many times. The V gene is TRBV7-8, the J gene TRBJ2-5, with D unresolved. CDR3 length: 14 residues. V lost 4 bases and J 2 bases, leaving 11 bases between the germline ends. CDR1 SGHVS and CDR2 FQNEAQ come from the germline V gene. This chain's CDR3 is CASSSPLSQETQYF. The CDR3 nucleotides read TGTGCCAGCAGCTCGCCTCTCTCTCAAGAGACCCAGTACTTC. The full variable domain, rest sourced from reference TRBV7-8 and TRBJ2-5, is GAGVSQSPRYKVAKRGQDVALRCDPISGHVSLFWYQQALGQGPEFLTYFQNEAQLDKSGLPSDRFFAERPEGSVSTLKIQRTQQEDSAVYLCASSSPLSQETQYFGPGTRLLVL.

This clonotype appeared once. This sequence may be a read error, since a much larger clone differs from it by one base. The chain carries TRBV5-5 and TRBJ2-2, with D hard to call. Germline values: CDR1 SGHKS, CDR2 YYEKEE (reference sequence). This CDR3 has 14 residues. CDR3 region: CASNLSPDTGELFF. The CDR3 coding sequence is TGTGCCAGCAACTTGTCCCCCGACACCGGGGAGCTGTTTTTT.

Ten or more counts support this clonotype. This chain links TRBV12-3 or TRBV12-4 with TRBJ2-7; D is undetermined. This CDR3 contains 13 residues. Trimming removed 5 bases at V and 0 bases at J, with 8 bases between. This CDR3 reads CASSQLSSYEQYF. The CDR3 nucleotides read TGTGCCAGCAGTCAGCTAAGCTCCTACGAGCAGTACTTC.

This clonotype was picked up a small number of times. The rearrangement uses TRBV11-2 and TRBJ2-5; D is perhaps TRBD2 (6 bases). The V gene's germline CDR1 is SGHAT and CDR2 FQNNGV. V lost 5 bases to trimming and J lost 4 bases, with 14 bases between them. This CDR3 comprises 14 residues. The CDR3, as DNA: TGTGCCAGCAGCGGCGGGACGCTGCGAGAGACCCAGTACTTC. Translating gives CASSGGTLRETQYF.

This clonotype was counted many times. The gene calls are TRBV28 and TRBJ2-7; no reliable D call. CDR1 is MDHEN, CDR2 SYDVKM, per germline. With 4 bases removed from V and 3 bases from J, the gap between germline ends came to 22 bases. The CDR3 has 17 residues. The CDR3, as DNA: TGTGCCAGCAGTTACGACCCCAACCGTTTTCCCTACTACGAGCAGTACTTC. Translation gives CASSYDPNRFPYYEQYF.

Ten or more counts support this clonotype. The chain joins TRBV7-6 to TRBJ2-3, with D possibly matching TRBD1 (6 bases). The V gene's germline CDR1 is SGHVS and CDR2 FNYEAQ. The length of the CDR3 is 14 residues. The V and J ends lost 5 bases and 0 bases respectively, with 9 bases between them. The CDR3 region is CASSKGQSTDTQYF. As DNA, the CDR3 is TGTGCCAGCAGCAAAGGACAGAGCACAGATACGCAGTATTTT.

This chain joins TRBV2 and TRBJ1-2, with D possibly being TRBD1 (6 bases). V was shortened by 7 bases and J by 5 bases, with 17 bases between the two germline ends. The CDR3 is 14 residues long. Germline values: CDR1 SNHLY, CDR2 FYNNEI. The CDR3 sequence is CASISVGGPYGYTF. The CDR3, as DNA: TGTGCCAGCATCTCGGTCGGGGGCCCGTATGGCTACACCTTC.

Concerning this clonotype: A much larger clonotype is one base distant, so this may be a read error. This sequence joins TRBV5-6 and TRBJ1-2; 7 bases map to TRBD1. Germline trimming cut 5 bases from V and 4 bases from J; bases unmatched to any gene: 5. The CDR3 spans 13 residues. Germline V lookup: CDR1 SGHDT, CDR2 YYEEEE. As DNA, the CDR3 is TGTGCCAGCAGGTCGGGACAGAGCTATGGCTACACCTTC. Translating gives CASRSGQSYGYTF. The full variable domain, its missing parts supplied by reference TRBV5-6 and TRBJ1-2, is DAGVTQSPTHLIKTRGQQVTLRCSPKSGHDTVSWYQQALGQGPQFIFQYYEEEERQRGNFPDRFSGHQFPNYSSELNVNALLLGDSALYLCASRSGQSYGYTFGSGTRLTVV.

This clonotype was picked up many times. V is TRBV7-2 and J is TRBJ1-3; the D gene is possibly TRBD1 (5 bases). The CDR3 is 13 residues long. V lost 5 bases and J 7 bases, leaving 12 bases between the germline ends. The V gene's germline CDR1 is SGHTA and CDR2 FQGNSA. The CDR3 DNA sequence: TGTGCCAGCAGCCCGTACGGGGGGAACACCATATATTTT. It is translated as CASSPYGGNTIYF.

This clonotype was counted many times. CDR3 bases: TGTGCCAGCAGGGAAGGCCCTCTAAGCACAGATACGCAGTATTTT. This gives the protein CASREGPLSTDTQYF. The chain carries TRBV28 and TRBJ2-3; D is uncertain. CDR1 is MDHEN, CDR2 SYDVKM, per germline. This CDR3 comprises 15 residues. Trimming took off 6 bases at V and 0 bases at J, with 13 bases between the two ends.

This clonotype showed up many times. The J gene is TRBJ2-7, the V gene TRBV27, with D unclear. V was clipped by 5 bases and J by 0 bases, with 11 bases between them. This CDR3 has 14 amino acids. The germline CDR1 and CDR2 sequences are MNHEY and SMNVEV (reference sequence). The CDR3 loop reads CASSATYNSYEQYF. The CDR3 bases are TGTGCCAGCAGTGCGACGTATAACTCCTACGAGCAGTACTTC.

This clonotype showed up many times. The rearrangement joins TRBV29-1 to TRBJ2-3; D is perhaps TRBD1 or TRBD2 (5 bases each). From germline, CDR1 is SQVTM and CDR2 ANQGSEA. This CDR3 region has 17 residues. V lost 3 bases and J lost 0, with 19 bases in between. CDR3 sequence (DNA): TGCAGCGTTGAGGGGCAGGGTCGGACTCTTAGCACAGATACGCAGTATTTT. Translating it yields CSVEGQGRTLSTDTQYF.

This clonotype has just a few counts. V is TRBV5-6 and J is TRBJ2-3; D remains unclear. Per the germline V gene, CDR1 is SGHDT and CDR2 is YYEEEE. V was clipped by 3 bases and J by 0 bases, with 14 bases between them. The CDR3 runs to 16 residues. The CDR3 DNA sequence: TGTGCCAGCAGCTCCCTACCGGCTAGGAGCACAGATACGCAGTATTTT. This translates into CASSSLPARSTDTQYF. Full variable domain (missing parts from reference TRBV5-6 and TRBJ2-3): DAGVTQSPTHLIKTRGQQVTLRCSPKSGHDTVSWYQQALGQGPQFIFQYYEEEERQRGNFPDRFSGHQFPNYSSELNVNALLLGDSALYLCASSSLPARSTDTQYFGPGTRLTVL.

This clonotype was recorded many times. CDR3 sequence: CASSFGALGNTIYF. The CDR3 DNA is TGTGCCAGCAGTTTCGGGGCGCTGGGAAACACCATATATTTT. The V and J genes are TRBV12-3 or TRBV12-4 and TRBJ1-3; D is possibly TRBD1 (5 bases). The germline V and J ends were trimmed by 3 bases and 4 bases, with 10 bases remaining between them. The CDR3 extends over 14 amino acids.

Remarks on this clonotype: A much larger clone differs from this one at a single base, so this may be a read error. This chain links TRBV29-1 with TRBJ2-5; no clear D gene. CDR3 length: 12 amino acids. CDR1 and CDR2 from the germline V gene are SQVTM and ANQGSEA. The CDR3 DNA reads TGCAGCGTTGTAGGGCTACAAGAGACCCCGTACTTC. Protein product: CSVVGLQETPYF.

In its sample, this clonotype was seen many times. V and J are TRBV4-3 and TRBJ2-7; the match to TRBD2 covers 7 bases. The ends lost 4 bases at V and 0 bases at J; junction bases unmatched: 3. Germline V gene data show CDR1 as LGHNA and CDR2 as YSLEER. The CDR3 runs 14 residues. CDR3 sequence (DNA): TGCGCCAGCAGCCGGGGACTACCCTCCTACGAGCAGTACTTC. Translation: CASSRGLPSYEQYF.

The table lists this clonotype with many counts. The CDR3 protein is CASSLDSFSYNEQFF. In nucleotides, the CDR3 is TGCGCCAGCAGCTTGGACTCATTTTCCTACAATGAGCAGTTCTTC. The V gene is TRBV4-3, the J gene TRBJ2-1; possible D gene TRBD2, 5 bases. Germline lookup yields CDR1 LGHNA and CDR2 YSLEER. V was shortened by 5 bases and J by 1 base, with 12 bases between the two germline ends. The CDR3 loop spans 15 amino acids.

This clonotype appeared many times. This sequence joins TRBV6-5 and TRBJ2-2; D may correspond to TRBD1 or TRBD2 (5 bases each). Germline values: CDR1 MNHEY, CDR2 SVGAGI. The ends were cut back, 2 bases at V and 0 bases at J, with 13 bases in the middle. The length of the CDR3 is 17 residues. The CDR3 reads CASSYNRDRANTGELFF. Written as DNA, the CDR3 is TGTGCCAGCAGTTACAACCGGGACCGGGCGAACACCGGGGAGCTGTTTTTT.

V usage is TRBV25-1 and J usage is TRBJ2-7; 9 bases align to TRBD2. The CDR3 covers 13 residues. V lost 6 bases, J lost 2 bases, and 2 bases stayed unmatched. Per the germline V gene, CDR1 is MGHDK and CDR2 is SYGVNS. CDR3 sequence: CASRTSGTYEQYF. Written as DNA, the CDR3 is TGTGCCAGCAGGACTAGCGGCACCTACGAGCAGTACTTC.

The table lists this clonotype with many counts. V gene TRBV20-1 combines with J gene TRBJ2-1; the match to TRBD2 covers 11 bases. The CDR3 has 15 residues. V shed 5 bases and J 9 bases; nucleotides not matched to a gene: 12. Germline values: CDR1 DFQATT, CDR2 SNEGSKA (reference sequence). The CDR3 nucleotides read TGCAGTGCTGCCCCCATAGCGGGAGGGCCCGTTGAGCAGTTCTTC. Translating it yields CSAAPIAGGPVEQFF.

In this sample, this clonotype turned up many times. The chain couples TRBV20-1 to TRBJ2-1; 9 bases are a match to TRBD2. The CDR3 has 14 residues. The germline CDR1 and CDR2 sequences are DFQATT and SNEGSKA (reference sequence). The trim removed 3 bases at V and 7 bases at J, leaving 7 bases unmatched. CDR3 in DNA: TGCAGTGCTAGGAGGCGGGAGGGAATAAATGAGCAGTTCTTC. Protein sequence: CSARRREGINEQFF.

This clonotype was recorded many times. The chain joins TRBV6-1 to TRBJ2-3, with 8 bases identical to TRBD1. CDR1 MNHNS and CDR2 SASEGT come from the germline V gene. The CDR3 is 14 amino acids. V was clipped by 6 bases and J by 3 bases; unmatched bases: 5. The CDR3 is CASSRDRTTDTQYF. The CDR3 region has the DNA TGTGCCAGCAGCCGGGACAGGACGACAGATACGCAGTATTTT.

In its sample, this clonotype was seen many times. This chain joins TRBV5-1 and TRBJ2-5, with D uncertain. Germline CDR1 and CDR2: SGHRS and YFSETQ. The CDR3 runs to 14 residues. The germline V and J ends were trimmed by 0 bases and 4 bases, with 10 bases remaining between them. CDR3 residues: CASSLEQSTETQYF. The CDR3 DNA follows: TGCGCCAGCAGCTTGGAACAGAGTACAGAGACCCAGTACTTC. Looking up the rest from reference TRBV5-1 and TRBJ2-5 gives the full variable domain: KAGVTQTPRYLIKTRGQQVTLSCSPISGHRSVSWYQQTPGQGLQFLFEYFSETQRNKGNFPGRFSGRQFSNSRSEMNVSTLELGDSALYLCASSLEQSTETQYFGPGTRLLVL.

This clonotype was counted many times. The chain links TRBV20-1 to TRBJ1-5; D is unclear. This CDR3 is built from 11 residues. CDR1 DFQATT and CDR2 SNEGSKA come from the germline V gene (reference sequence). V was clipped by 3 bases and J by 11 bases, with 11 bases between them. CDR3 DNA: TGCAGTGCTAGCGAGGTTTCTACCCAGCATTTT. Amino acid sequence: CSASEVSTQHF.